The next 12 T cell receptor beta chains were all read from a single sample in a study of blood T cell repertoires in COVID-19. Sequenced by immunoSEQ multiplex PCR; TCRdb stores in-frame clones only, minus some. The table lists some 75,000 clones, 75% to 95% of them singletons. Sequencing was done on a sample of peripheral blood. Receptors originate from a human donor in a cohort sampled during active COVID-19.

This sequence joins TRBV5-1 and TRBJ2-2, with D perhaps TRBD2 (5 bases). Germline V gene data show CDR1 as SGHRS and CDR2 as YFSETQ. Deletions cut 5 bases from V and 2 bases from J, with 13 bases between. This CDR3 comprises 15 residues. CDR3 nucleotide sequence: TGCGCCAGCAGTATGTTGAGGGTAAACACCGGGGAGCTGTTTTTT. This gives the protein CASSMLRVNTGELFF.

The V and J genes are TRBV5-1 and TRBJ2-3, with D perhaps matching TRBD2 (7 bases). CDR3 length: 16 amino acids. Looked up from germline, CDR1 is SGHRS and CDR2 is YFSETQ. V lost 0 bases and J lost 3, with 14 bases in between. The CDR3 nucleotides are TGCGCCAGCAGCTTGGAAGGGGGGGCCGGAACAGATACGCAGTATTTT. Encoded protein: CASSLEGGAGTDTQYF.

The V gene is TRBV4-1, the J gene TRBJ2-3; 10 nucleotides align to TRBD2. Germline V gene sequence: CDR1 MGHRA, CDR2 YSYEKL. V lost 1 base to trimming and J lost 2 bases; unmatched junction nucleotides: 3. The CDR3 length is 16 residues. This CDR3 reads CASSQGTSGFTDTQYF. The CDR3 DNA sequence: TGCGCCAGCAGCCAAGGGACTAGCGGATTCACAGATACGCAGTATTTT.

The chain's CDR3 is CATSREAGEAFF. CDR3 sequence (DNA): TGTGCCACCAGCAGAGAGGCAGGGGAGGCTTTCTTT. J is TRBJ1-1 and V is TRBV15; possible D gene TRBD1, 6 bases. Germline V CDR1 and CDR2: LNHNV, YYDKDF (reference sequence). The CDR3 runs to 12 residues. The V end lost 0 bases, the J end lost 11 bases, and 10 bases lay between the germline ends. Full variable domain (rest looked up from reference TRBV15 and TRBJ1-1): DAMVIQNPRYQVTQFGKPVTLSCSQTLNHNVMYWYQQKSSQAPKLLFHYYDKDFNNEADTPDNFQSRRPNTSFCFLDIRSPGLGDTAMYLCATSREAGEAFFGQGTRLTVV.

The chain couples TRBV27 to TRBJ2-1; no clear D. The CDR3 consists of 16 residues. The germline V gene has CDR1 MNHEY and CDR2 SMNVEV (reference sequence). V was shortened by 6 bases and J by 0 bases, with 15 bases between the two germline ends. The CDR3 DNA sequence: TGTGCCAGCAGCTTACGGCAGCGAATCTCCTACAATGAGCAGTTCTTC. This gives the protein CASSLRQRISYNEQFF.

This sequence joins TRBV6-1 and TRBJ2-5; 9 bases map to TRBD2. Trimming cost V 1 base and J 4 bases; bases outside gene matches: 4. In germline, CDR1 is MNHNS, CDR2 SASEGT. The CDR3 has 15 residues. The CDR3, as DNA: TGTGCCAGCAGTGAAGGAATAGCGGGGGTAGAGACCCAGTACTTC. This codes for CASSEGIAGVETQYF.

V is TRBV7-9 and J is TRBJ2-1; no reliable D call. The length of the CDR3 is 13 residues. Trimming left V 5 bases short and J 10 bases short, with 15 bases between. CDR1 is SEHNR and CDR2 is FQNEAQ in the germline V gene (reference sequence). In DNA, the CDR3 is TGTGCCAGCAGCGTAACAAACCGGGTAGAGCAGTTCTTC. It codes for CASSVTNRVEQFF.

The chain has TRBV18 and TRBJ1-1, with 7 bases lining up with TRBD1. Germline V gene data show CDR1 as KGHSH and CDR2 as LQKENI. The trim removed 2 bases at V and 3 bases at J, leaving 9 bases unmatched. There are 16 residues in the CDR3. CDR3 sequence reads: CASSPSTGFRDTEAFF. DNA for the CDR3: TGTGCCAGCTCACCATCGACAGGGTTTAGAGACACTGAAGCTTTCTTT.

This clone occurred once. DNA for the CDR3: TGTGCCAGCAGCTTAGAGGGGGGGCCCGGCTACACCTTC. Amino acid sequence: CASSLEGGPGYTF. The chain joins TRBV7-9 to TRBJ1-2, with D possibly matching TRBD1 (6 bases). CDR1 is SEHNR, CDR2 FQNEAQ, per germline (reference sequence). V shed 1 base and J shed 8 bases, with 11 bases lying between them. The CDR3 runs to 13 residues.

The rearrangement uses TRBV6-6 and TRBJ2-1; the match to TRBD2 covers 8 bases. J gave up 7 bases and V 10 bases, and 15 bases lay outside the gene matches. Germline V CDR1 and CDR2: MNHNY, SVGAGI (reference sequence). The CDR3 covers 15 residues. CDR3 loop: CAISPGLASSNEQFF. CDR3 in DNA: TGTGCCATCTCTCCAGGACTAGCCAGTAGTAATGAGCAGTTCTTC.

The chain joins TRBV5-4 to TRBJ1-4; D might be TRBD1 (6 bases). The CDR3 runs 17 residues. V was cut by 3 bases and J by 0 bases, with 15 bases left in between. Germline V gene data show CDR1 as SGHNT and CDR2 as YYREEE (reference sequence). CDR3 sequence reads: CASSSEGGLATNEKLFF. The CDR3 DNA reads as TGTGCCAGCAGCTCGGAAGGGGGTCTTGCAACTAATGAAAAACTGTTTTTT. The whole variable domain, remainder taken from reference TRBV5-4 and TRBJ1-4, is ETGVTQSPTHLIKTRGQQVTLRCSSQSGHNTVSWYQQALGQGPQFIFQYYREEENGRGNFPPRFSGLQFPNYSSELNVNALELDDSALYLCASSSEGGLATNEKLFFGSGTQLSVL.

The J gene is TRBJ2-7, the V gene TRBV7-2; 10 bases are a match to TRBD2. With 5 bases clipped from V and 3 bases from J, the junction kept 7 bases outside the gene matches. The CDR3 covers 15 residues. The germline V gene has CDR1 SGHTA and CDR2 FQGNSA. The CDR3 reads CASSKGAGGGYEQYF. The CDR3 DNA is TGTGCCAGCAGCAAGGGAGCGGGGGGGGGCTACGAGCAGTACTTC.